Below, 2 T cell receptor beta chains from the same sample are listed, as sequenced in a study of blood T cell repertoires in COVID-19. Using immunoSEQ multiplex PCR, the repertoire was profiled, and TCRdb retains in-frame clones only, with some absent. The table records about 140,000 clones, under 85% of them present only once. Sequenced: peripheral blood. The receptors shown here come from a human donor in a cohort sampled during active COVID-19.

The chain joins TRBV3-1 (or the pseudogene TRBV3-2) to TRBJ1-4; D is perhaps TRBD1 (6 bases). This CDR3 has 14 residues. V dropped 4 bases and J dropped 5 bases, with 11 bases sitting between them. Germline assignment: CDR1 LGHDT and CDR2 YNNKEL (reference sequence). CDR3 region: CASSLPGQNEKLFF. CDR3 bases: TGTGCCAGCAGCCTCCCTGGACAGAATGAAAAACTGTTTTTT.

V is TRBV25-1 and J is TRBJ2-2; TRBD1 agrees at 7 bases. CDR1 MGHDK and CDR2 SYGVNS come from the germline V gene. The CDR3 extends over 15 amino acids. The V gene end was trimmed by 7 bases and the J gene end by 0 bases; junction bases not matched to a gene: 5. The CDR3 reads CASKSGQTNTGELFF. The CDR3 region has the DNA TGTGCCAGCAAGTCGGGACAGACGAACACCGGGGAGCTGTTTTTT.